The 24 T cell receptor beta chains given below trace back to one sample, sequenced in a study of CD8 T cells in Susac syndrome (dated by TCRdb to between 2018 and 2021). The library was prepared using the immunoSEQ multiplex PCR assay. RNA was extracted with the RNeasy kit and roughly 0.5 to 1 ug was reverse transcribed using random hexamers. Using fastp trimming at Q25 and MiXCR clonotype assembly, TCRdb reanalyzed the public sequencing data and kept in-frame beta chains. Rows matching on CDR3 protein sequence are summarized as one entry with the most common DNA and genes. The sample table holds approximately 300,000 distinct CDR3 sequences, of which almost 85% were seen once. Around 0.2% of the sample is held by the ten biggest clonotypes. The sequenced material came from CD8+ T cells from PBMCs. These TCRs come from a human donor with multiple sclerosis.

This chain uses TRBV19 with TRBJ2-1; no definite D call. The CDR3 length is 18 residues. The germline V and J ends were trimmed by 4 bases and 5 bases, with 24 bases remaining between them. Germline CDR1 reads LNHDA; CDR2 reads SQIVND (reference sequence). CDR3 sequence (DNA): TGTGCCAGTAGTACCCTCGATAGGGCCCAACTGAGGAACAATGAGCAGTTCTTC. Translated: CASSTLDRAQLRNNEQFF.

V gene TRBV28 combines with J gene TRBJ2-7, with 7 bases identical to TRBD1. The CDR3 covers 14 residues. With 8 bases clipped from V and 0 bases from J, the junction kept 7 bases outside the gene matches. CDR1 is MDHEN and CDR2 is SYDVKM in the germline V gene. The CDR3 reads CASGTVDSSYEQYF. DNA of the CDR3: TGTGCCAGCGGGACAGTTGACAGCTCCTACGAGCAGTACTTC.

This sequence joins TRBV27 and TRBJ2-3; D tentatively fits TRBD1 or TRBD2 (5 bases each). Trimming stripped 2 bases from V and 2 bases from J, with 14 bases between. Germline assignment: CDR1 MNHEY and CDR2 SMNVEV (reference sequence). The CDR3 length is 16 residues. The CDR3 protein is CASSLGVLGPTDTQYF. The CDR3 region has the DNA TGTGCCAGCAGTTTAGGAGTGTTGGGACCCACAGATACGCAGTATTTT.

This clonotype was seen only a few times. The chain combines TRBV11-2 with TRBJ1-2; D is unclear. The length of the CDR3 is 14 residues. The germline V gene encodes CDR1 SGHAT and CDR2 FQNNGV. V shed 3 bases and J shed 2 bases, with 10 bases lying between them. The CDR3 DNA follows: TGTGCCAGCAGCTTGGATCCGGGGAACTATGGCTACACCTTC. This sequence encodes CASSLDPGNYGYTF.

The V and J genes are TRBV5-6 and TRBJ1-2; D unclear. The CDR3 runs to 13 residues. CDR1 SGHDT and CDR2 YYEEEE come from the germline V gene. Trimming removed 6 bases from V and 4 bases from J, with 13 bases in between. Written as DNA, the CDR3 is TGTGCCAGCACTCTTACTGGAATCTATGGCTACACCTTC. Amino acid sequence: CASTLTGIYGYTF.

The rearrangement uses TRBV5-4 and TRBJ2-5; the D is unclear. Trimming left V 1 base short and J 2 bases short, with 9 bases between. CDR1 is SGHNT, CDR2 YYREEE, per germline (reference sequence). CDR3 length: 14 residues. The CDR3 sequence is CASSLILEQETQYF. In DNA form, the CDR3 reads TGTGCCAGCAGCTTGATATTAGAGCAAGAGACCCAGTACTTC.

This clonotype has only one observation. This chain joins TRBV20-1 and TRBJ2-5; D gene ambiguous. Trimming shortened V by 6 bases and J by 4 bases, and 6 bases separated the two germline ends. The V gene's germline CDR1 is DFQATT and CDR2 SNEGSKA (reference sequence). The CDR3 length is 10 residues. The chain's CDR3 is CSASAETQYF. The DNA of the CDR3 is TGCAGTGCGTCAGCAGAGACCCAGTACTTC.

The chain employs TRBV29-1 and TRBJ2-3; TRBD1 agrees at 10 bases. Germline V CDR1 and CDR2: SQVTM, ANQGSEA. V lost 0 bases to trimming and J lost 6 bases; unmatched junction nucleotides: 15. The CDR3 spans 18 residues. The CDR3 loop reads CSVEDWSTGTGVTDTQYF. The CDR3 DNA is TGCAGCGTTGAAGATTGGTCCACCGGGACAGGGGTAACGGATACGCAGTATTTT.

This clonotype was detected only once. The gene calls are TRBV6-6 and TRBJ1-4; possible D gene TRBD1, 5 bases. Trimming stripped 7 bases from V and 5 bases from J, with 14 bases between. Per the germline V gene, CDR1 is MNHNY and CDR2 is SVGAGI (reference sequence). The CDR3 is made up of 14 amino acids. CDR3 bases: TGTGCCAGCACGCGAGCAGGGACGAATGAAAAACTGTTTTTT. This gives the protein CASTRAGTNEKLFF.

The J gene is TRBJ1-2, the V gene TRBV5-8; the D gene is possibly TRBD1 (6 bases). Trimming took off 2 bases at V and 5 bases at J, with 13 bases between the two ends. Germline-derived CDR1 and CDR2 are SGHTS and YDEGEE. The CDR3 sequence is 14 residues long. The CDR3: CASSFRGGPYGYTF. The CDR3 DNA sequence: TGTGCCAGCAGCTTCAGGGGAGGGCCTTATGGCTACACCTTC.

This rearrangement joins TRBV27 to TRBJ1-1; 7 nucleotides line up with TRBD1. Germline CDR1 is MNHEY and CDR2 is SMNVEV (reference sequence). V dropped 2 bases and J dropped 2; count of bases not matched to a gene: 8. CDR3 length: 16 amino acids. As DNA, the CDR3 is TGTGCCAGCAGTTTAGACAGGGAGTTGGCCAACACTGAAGCTTTCTTT. Translation gives CASSLDRELANTEAFF.

The chain joins TRBV24-1 to TRBJ2-1, with 10 bases matching TRBD2. Germline V gene lookup returns CDR1 KGHDR and CDR2 SFDVKD. The CDR3 covers 15 residues. V trimming: 7 bases; J trimming: 4 bases; junction bases outside the gene matches: 6. CDR3 bases: TGTGCCACCAGCCCGACTAGCGGGTGGTACAATGAGCAGTTCTTC. This codes for CATSPTSGWYNEQFF.

This chain links TRBV6-5 with TRBJ2-3; D gene unclear. This CDR3 has 15 residues. The germline V and J ends were trimmed by 0 bases and 5 bases, with 12 bases remaining between them. Germline V gives CDR1 MNHEY, CDR2 SVGAGI. DNA of the CDR3: TGTGCCAGCAGTTACTCGACAAGGGCCGGAGATACGCAGTATTTT. This encodes CASSYSTRAGDTQYF.

The chain combines TRBV4-3 with TRBJ2-2, with 8 bases identical to TRBD2. V shed 0 bases and J 4 bases; nucleotides not matched to a gene: 4. The CDR3 totals 16 residues. Germline V CDR1 and CDR2: LGHNA, YSLEER. In nucleotides, the CDR3 is TGCGCCAGCAGCCAAGAGCTAGCGGGTGGCACCGGGGAGCTGTTTTTT. This translates into CASSQELAGGTGELFF.

This chain uses TRBV7-6 with TRBJ2-1; TRBD2 is a possible D gene (5 bases). CDR1 is SGHVS and CDR2 is FNYEAQ in the germline V gene. The CDR3 length is 15 residues. V lost 2 bases and J lost 5, with 13 bases in between. CDR3 nucleotides: TGTGCCAGCAGCTTAAGTAGAGGGAGCAACAATGAGCAGTTCTTC. Translation: CASSLSRGSNNEQFF.

DNA of the CDR3: TGCGCCAGCAGCCAAGATCCGGGACTAGCGGAGACCCAGTACTTC. It encodes CASSQDPGLAETQYF. This chain joins TRBV4-1 and TRBJ2-5; TRBD2 agrees at 10 bases. The CDR3 consists of 15 residues. Per the germline V gene, CDR1 is MGHRA and CDR2 is YSYEKL. J gave up 5 bases and V 0 bases, and 3 bases lay outside the gene matches.

The chain recombines TRBV5-6 with TRBJ2-2; D remains unclear. V dropped 3 bases and J dropped 8 bases, with 11 bases sitting between them. From germline, CDR1 is SGHDT and CDR2 YYEEEE. The CDR3 covers 13 residues. Written as DNA, the CDR3 is TGTGCCAGCAGCTCCGGCTGGACGGGGGAGCTGTTTTTT. Protein: CASSSGWTGELFF. Full variable domain (missing parts from reference TRBV5-6 and TRBJ2-2): DAGVTQSPTHLIKTRGQQVTLRCSPKSGHDTVSWYQQALGQGPQFIFQYYEEEERQRGNFPDRFSGHQFPNYSSELNVNALLLGDSALYLCASSSGWTGELFFGEGSRLTVL.

About this clonotype: The junction departs from germline at one end; a sequencing error may be responsible. V and J are TRBV5-1 and TRBJ2-7, with 9 positions matching TRBD2. The V gene's germline CDR1 is SGHRS and CDR2 YFSETQ. This CDR3 has 15 amino acids. CDR3 bases: TGCGCCAGCAGCTTGGTTGCGGGAGGGCCCCACGAGCAGTACTTT. Its protein product is CASSLVAGGPHEQYF.

The chain has TRBV20-1 and TRBJ2-1; the D is unclear. Trimming removed 6 bases from V and 0 bases from J, with 15 bases in between. Germline V gene sequence: CDR1 DFQATT, CDR2 SNEGSKA (reference sequence). This CDR3 region has 15 residues. As DNA, the CDR3 is TGCAGTGCGCTCGAGCCGGCGAGCTCCTACAATGAGCAGTTCTTC. The encoded protein is CSALEPASSYNEQFF.

This rearrangement joins TRBV7-3 to TRBJ2-3; 10 nucleotides match TRBD2. Trimming removed 4 bases from V and 6 bases from J; junction bases left unmatched: 7. This CDR3 is built from 15 residues. CDR1 is SGHTA and CDR2 is FQGTGA in the germline V gene. CDR3 sequence: CASSSSSGSLDTQYF. CDR3 DNA sequence: TGTGCCAGCAGCTCCTCTAGCGGGAGTTTGGATACGCAGTATTTT. The variable domain in full, with the rest retrieved from reference TRBV7-3 and TRBJ2-3, is GAGVSQTPSNKVTEKGKYVELRCDPISGHTALYWYRQSLGQGPEFLIYFQGTGAADDSGLPNDRFFAVRPEGSVSTLKIQRTERGDSAVYLCASSSSSGSLDTQYFGPGTRLTVL.

This clonotype has just one count. This rearrangement joins TRBV2 to TRBJ1-5, with D uncertain. The CDR3 sequence is 14 residues long. Germline V CDR1 and CDR2: SNHLY, FYNNEI. The V end lost 2 bases, the J end lost 5 bases, and 10 bases lay between the germline ends. CDR3: CASSERSEHQPQHF. The CDR3 coding sequence is TGTGCCAGCAGTGAACGGTCTGAGCATCAGCCCCAGCATTTT.

This clonotype was detected once. This likely comes from a read error, as the CDR3 has no conserved phenylalanine or tryptophan at its end. The chain combines TRBV5-4 with TRBJ2-7; TRBD1 or TRBD2 may be the D gene (5 bases each). CDR1 SGHNT and CDR2 YYREEE come from the germline V gene (reference sequence). V was trimmed by 3 bases and J by 2 bases, leaving 15 bases between them. The CDR3 consists of 15 residues. DNA for the CDR3: TGTGCCAGCAGCTCAGACCAGTTGGGACCCTACGAGCAGTACCTC. This codes for CASSSDQLGPYEQYL.

This clonotype is a singleton in its sample. The gene calls are TRBV6-5 and TRBJ2-7; a possible D gene is TRBD2 (6 bases). Germline CDR1 MNHEY, CDR2 SVGAGI. The V end lost 0 bases, the J end lost 4 bases, and 10 bases lay between the germline ends. The CDR3 spans 14 residues. The CDR3 loop is CASSYSNGGYEQYF. The CDR3 coding sequence is TGTGCCAGCAGTTACTCGAACGGGGGTTACGAGCAGTACTTC.

V and J are TRBV28 and TRBJ1-2; D is uncertain. The CDR3 is made up of 15 amino acids. V was shortened by 6 bases and J by 0 bases, with 14 bases between the two germline ends. CDR1 is MDHEN and CDR2 is SYDVKM in the germline V gene. As DNA, the CDR3 is TGTGCCAGCAGCCTTACGCCCACAGCTAACTATGGCTACACCTTC. It specifies CASSLTPTANYGYTF.